Below are 23 T cell receptor beta chains sequenced from a single sample in a study of shared T cell receptors in the human thymus. The assay was immunoSEQ multiplex PCR, and TCRdb's table has in-frame clones only and misses some. Of about 660,000 clones listed, approximately 87% are singletons. A further study also used this sample, focusing on human thymus T cells.

Sequenced sample: thymocytes. The receptors were sampled from a boy under three years old with a congenital heart defect.

The chain joins TRBV11-2 to TRBJ2-5; TRBD1 might be the D (5 bases). Trimming took 2 bases from V and 4 from J, leaving 8 bases between them. Germline V gene lookup returns CDR1 SGHAT and CDR2 FQNNGV. This CDR3 spans 13 amino acids. The chain's CDR3 is CASSLRGVETQYF. DNA of the CDR3: TGTGCCAGCAGCTTAAGGGGTGTAGAGACCCAGTACTTC. The full variable domain, with the rest looked up from reference TRBV11-2 and TRBJ2-5, is EAGVAQSPRYKIIEKRQSVAFWCNPISGHATLYWYQQILGQGPKLLIQFQNNGVVDDSQLPKDRFSAERLKGVDSTLKIQPAKLEDSAVYLCASSLRGVETQYFGPGTRLLVL.

This chain links TRBV7-6 with TRBJ2-7; 8 bases fit TRBD2. V was pared by 6 bases and J by 6 bases, with 34 bases of the junction left unmatched. The CDR3 is 22 residues long. CDR1 SGHVS and CDR2 FNYEAQ come from the germline V gene. CDR3 in amino acids: CASRQDPTGHPPGLGYSGEQYF. The CDR3 nucleotides are TGTGCCAGCAGGCAAGATCCGACAGGACACCCCCCGGGACTAGGGTACTCTGGCGAGCAGTACTTC.

The CDR3 coding sequence is TGTGCCAGCAGCACCGAATCCGGGACTCGTACTGTTTGGCCCCAGCATTTT. Encoded protein: CASSTESGTRTVWPQHF. The chain combines TRBV11-3 with TRBJ1-5, with D possibly being TRBD1 (5 bases). CDR1 is SGHNT and CDR2 is YENEEA in the germline V gene. Trimming took off 5 bases at V and 9 bases at J, with 26 bases between the two ends. The CDR3 is 17 amino acids.

This chain links TRBV7-8 with TRBJ2-1; D may be TRBD2 (6 bases). The CDR3 totals 15 residues. Trimming cost V 3 bases and J 7 bases, with 16 bases left between them. Germline CDR1 reads SGHVS; CDR2 reads FQNEAQ. Here the CDR3 reads CASSFVGGGNNEQFF. The CDR3 region has the DNA TGTGCCAGCAGCTTCGTGGGGGGAGGTAATAATGAGCAGTTCTTC.

The chain employs TRBV4-3 and TRBJ2-5, with D perhaps TRBD2 (5 bases). Trimming took 3 bases from V and 0 from J, leaving 11 bases between them. Germline V gene sequence: CDR1 LGHNA, CDR2 YSLEER. The CDR3 is made up of 15 amino acids. This CDR3 reads CASSQNGEYQETQYF. CDR3 nucleotide sequence: TGCGCCAGCAGCCAGAATGGGGAGTACCAAGAGACCCAGTACTTC.

J is TRBJ1-1 and V is TRBV10-3, with D possibly matching TRBD1 (6 bases). Germline CDR1 is ENHRY and CDR2 is SYGVKD. V gave up 2 bases and J gave up 3 bases, with 13 bases separating them. The CDR3 is 15 amino acids. The CDR3 here is CAISEGGGGHTEAFF. The CDR3 nucleotides read TGTGCCATCAGTGAGGGGGGAGGGGGGCACACTGAAGCTTTCTTT.

This clone has only a few counts. The chain combines TRBV19 with TRBJ2-7; D unclear. The V and J ends lost 5 bases and 0 bases respectively, with 5 bases between them. The CDR3 is 12 amino acids. CDR1 LNHDA and CDR2 SQIVND come from the germline V gene (reference sequence). The CDR3 loop reads CASSGRSYEQYF. Written as DNA, the CDR3 is TGTGCCAGTAGTGGCCGCTCCTACGAGCAGTACTTC.

The chain couples TRBV7-2 to TRBJ2-5; D is possibly TRBD1 (6 bases). Trimming left V 3 bases short and J 1 base short, with 12 bases between. Germline V gene sequence: CDR1 SGHTA, CDR2 FQGNSA. The CDR3 length is 15 residues. The CDR3 is CASSFRTASQETQYF. Written as DNA, the CDR3 is TGTGCCAGCAGCTTTCGGACAGCCAGCCAAGAGACCCAGTACTTC.

This clone was recorded a few times. The chain combines TRBV18 with TRBJ2-4; TRBD1 agrees at 9 bases. J was trimmed by 0 bases and V by 6 bases; bases with no gene match: 3. CDR1 KGHSH and CDR2 LQKENI come from the germline V gene. This CDR3 spans 15 amino acids. The CDR3 here is CASSPGQGAKNIQYF. The CDR3 DNA sequence: TGTGCCAGCTCGCCGGGACAGGGAGCCAAAAACATTCAGTACTTC.

This chain joins TRBV6-6 and TRBJ1-2, with 10 bases matching TRBD1. The CDR3 consists of 15 residues. Trimming cost V 6 bases and J 7 bases; bases outside gene matches: 11. Germline assignment: CDR1 MNHNY and CDR2 SVGAGI (reference sequence). The CDR3 coding sequence is TGTGCCAGCAGCGTTACGACAGGGGGCGGCAGTGGCTACACCTTC. This codes for CASSVTTGGGSGYTF.

The chain couples TRBV5-1 to TRBJ2-2; D possibly corresponds to TRBD2 (6 bases). The CDR3 has 16 residues. In germline, CDR1 is SGHRS, CDR2 YFSETQ. V lost 4 bases and J lost 0, with 13 bases in between. The CDR3 loop is CASSGTVNSNTGELFF. The CDR3 nucleotides read TGCGCCAGCAGCGGGACTGTCAACTCGAACACCGGGGAGCTGTTTTTT.

The chain has TRBV30 and TRBJ2-1; TRBD2 might be the D (5 bases). The V and J ends lost 2 bases and 6 bases respectively, with 14 bases between them. CDR3 size: 14 residues. CDR1 is GTSNPN and CDR2 is SVGIG in the germline V gene (reference sequence). This CDR3 is CAWSSPGLFNEQFF. DNA of the CDR3: TGTGCCTGGAGTAGTCCCGGACTCTTCAATGAGCAGTTCTTC.

The genes are TRBV4-1 and TRBJ1-2; no firm D call. Germline V CDR1 and CDR2: MGHRA, YSYEKL. Trimming took 3 bases from V and 0 from J, leaving 11 bases between them. The CDR3 has 15 residues. CDR3 amino acids: CASSQEDAPNYGYTF. CDR3 DNA sequence: TGCGCCAGCAGCCAGGAGGACGCACCTAACTATGGCTACACCTTC.

The V gene is TRBV5-1, the J gene TRBJ2-2, with 9 bases that match TRBD2. The CDR3 covers 19 residues. V dropped 0 bases and J dropped 4; count of bases not matched to a gene: 13. The germline gives CDR1 SGHRS, CDR2 YFSETQ. For the CDR3, the DNA is TGCGCCAGCAGCTTGGGGCTAGCGGGATCACCGCGGGGCACCGGGGAGCTGTTTTTT. Amino acids: CASSLGLAGSPRGTGELFF. Full variable domain (outside the CDR3, taken from reference TRBV5-1 and TRBJ2-2): KAGVTQTPRYLIKTRGQQVTLSCSPISGHRSVSWYQQTPGQGLQFLFEYFSETQRNKGNFPGRFSGRQFSNSRSEMNVSTLELGDSALYLCASSLGLAGSPRGTGELFFGEGSRLTVL.

The rearrangement uses TRBV9 and TRBJ2-3; no firm D call. Germline values: CDR1 SGDLS, CDR2 YYNGEE. Deletions cut 3 bases from V and 5 bases from J, with 7 bases between. The CDR3 has 12 amino acids. The CDR3 reads CASSGERDTQYF. The CDR3 nucleotides are TGTGCCAGCAGCGGCGAGAGAGATACGCAGTATTTT.

The V and J genes are TRBV6-5 and TRBJ2-3; D possibly corresponds to TRBD1 (6 bases). The V end was cut by 2 bases, the J end by 11 bases, with 23 bases between. Per the germline V gene, CDR1 is MNHEY and CDR2 is SVGAGI. The CDR3 sequence is 16 residues long. CDR3 nucleotides: TGTGCCAGCAGTTACACCTACCAGAACGACAGGCGGGTGCAGTATTTT. Translation gives CASSYTYQNDRRVQYF.

The V call is TRBV5-4, the J call TRBJ2-7; 7 positions match TRBD1. Germline V lookup: CDR1 SGHNT, CDR2 YYREEE (reference sequence). The CDR3 spans 16 residues. The V and J ends lost 1 base and 1 base, in that order; junction bases with no gene match: 8. CDR3 in amino acids: CASSLTQWDRSYEQYF. CDR3 bases: TGTGCCAGCAGCTTGACCCAATGGGACAGATCCTACGAGCAGTACTTC. The variable domain in full, with the rest retrieved from reference TRBV5-4 and TRBJ2-7, is ETGVTQSPTHLIKTRGQQVTLRCSSQSGHNTVSWYQQALGQGPQFIFQYYREEENGRGNFPPRFSGLQFPNYSSELNVNALELDDSALYLCASSLTQWDRSYEQYFGPGTRLTVT.

The V call is TRBV10-3, the J call TRBJ2-7; D possibly corresponds to TRBD1 (5 bases). This CDR3 region has 12 residues. From germline, CDR1 is ENHRY and CDR2 SYGVKD. The V end lost 10 bases, the J end lost 2 bases, and 12 bases lay between the germline ends. CDR3 DNA sequence: TGTGCCACACAGGCCTTTCCCTACGAGCAGTACTTC. The encoded protein is CATQAFPYEQYF.

The CDR3, as DNA: TGCGCCAGCTCCCCTTCGTTGGTAGCGGGAAGGAATGAGCAGTTCTTC. It codes for CASSPSLVAGRNEQFF. The J gene is TRBJ2-1, the V gene TRBV5-1; 8 positions agree with TRBD2. The CDR3 spans 16 residues. V lost 7 bases to trimming and J lost 7 bases; unmatched junction nucleotides: 16. CDR1 is SGHRS, CDR2 YFSETQ, per germline. Full variable domain (rest looked up from reference TRBV5-1 and TRBJ2-1): KAGVTQTPRYLIKTRGQQVTLSCSPISGHRSVSWYQQTPGQGLQFLFEYFSETQRNKGNFPGRFSGRQFSNSRSEMNVSTLELGDSALYLCASSPSLVAGRNEQFFGPGTRLTVL.

The J gene is TRBJ2-5, the V gene TRBV5-1; D is ambiguous. The CDR3 runs 13 residues. CDR1 and CDR2 from the germline V gene are SGHRS and YFSETQ. Trimming took 0 bases from V and 1 from J, leaving 4 bases between them. The CDR3 sequence is CASSLAFQETQYF. CDR3 nucleotides: TGCGCCAGCAGCTTGGCATTCCAAGAGACCCAGTACTTC.

The chain uses TRBV10-1 and TRBJ2-5, with D possibly matching TRBD2 (5 bases). Germline CDR1 and CDR2: WNHNN and SYGVQD (reference sequence). CDR3 length: 15 residues. V lost 0 bases, J lost 4 bases, and 12 bases lay in between. DNA of the CDR3: TGCGCCAGCAGTGAGTCCGGAGCGGTAGGAGAGACCCAGTACTTC. The encoded protein is CASSESGAVGETQYF.

This clone was observed a few times. The V call is TRBV5-6, the J call TRBJ2-7, with D unclear. The CDR3 runs to 14 residues. V was pared by 0 bases and J by 3 bases, with 10 bases between. CDR1 and CDR2 (germline): SGHDT, YYEEEE. CDR3 residues: CASSLGVQSYEQYF. For the CDR3, the DNA is TGTGCCAGCAGCTTGGGAGTACAGAGCTACGAGCAGTACTTC.

The chain couples TRBV4-1 to TRBJ2-1; TRBD2 agrees at 8 bases. The CDR3 is made up of 18 amino acids. J lost 6 bases, V lost 3 bases, and 16 bases had no gene match. Looked up from germline, CDR1 is MGHRA and CDR2 is YSYEKL. The CDR3 region is CASSQERPPGGPVNEQFF. DNA of the CDR3: TGCGCCAGCAGCCAGGAGCGTCCCCCGGGAGGGCCGGTCAATGAGCAGTTCTTC.